This T cell receptor (beta chain) was observed in a study of preoperative IRX-2 immunotherapy in early breast cancer. Profiling relied on immunoSEQ multiplex PCR, and the TCRdb table lists in-frame clones only, not all of them. The sample carries about 32,000 clones, around 86% recorded once. The CDR3 sequence is 16 residues long. Deletions cut 2 bases from V and 2 bases from J, with 14 bases between. Germline CDR1 is KGHSH and CDR2 is LQKENI. Treatment: preoperative locoregional IRX-2 cytokine immunotherapy. Preoperative locoregional IRX-2 cytokine immunotherapy was tested in the phase Ib source study.

The chain couples TRBV18 to TRBJ2-3, with D perhaps TRBD1 (5 bases). The sequencing here drew on lymph node tissue, taken from a patient treated with IRX-2 immunotherapy. This clonotype was sampled from a human donor with breast cancer. The DNA of the CDR3 is TGTGCCAGCTCACCAATCCGGCAGGGCGCCACAGATACGCAGTATTTT. Encoded protein: CASSPIRQGATDTQYF.